A single T cell receptor (beta chain) is shown here with its context. Antigen unknown. This CDR3 has 17 amino acids. Germline assignment: CDR1 SGHTA and CDR2 FQGTGA. V lost 3 bases and J 0 bases, leaving 16 bases between the germline ends. The source of the sample is a study of OX40 agonist ivuxolimab in advanced cancers. Study-wide points: Both CD4+ and CD8+ T cell populations in blood had undergone clonal expansion by week 6 at 0.1 to 3.0 mg/kg.

Only in-frame clones appear in the TCRdb table, and some are missing; sequencing was by immunoSEQ multiplex PCR. The sample records tens of thousands of clones, 80% to 90% being singletons. This sequence joins TRBV7-3 and TRBJ2-3; tentatively, D is TRBD2 (6 bases). The sample in question was CD4+ or CD8+ T cells sorted from blood, obtained in a trial of the OX40 agonist ivuxolimab. The receptor comes from an adult with an advanced solid tumor such as melanoma, head and neck, liver or kidney cancer. For the CDR3, the DNA is TGTGCCAGCAGCTTCAATAGAAACGGGGGAAGCACAGATACGCAGTATTTT. Translating it yields CASSFNRNGGSTDTQYF.